This is a list of T cell receptor beta chains from one sample in a study of OX40 agonist ivuxolimab in advanced cancers. The protocol was immunoSEQ multiplex PCR, while the TCRdb copy is restricted to in-frame clones and leaves out a portion. The table has about 19,000 clones, roughly 71% seen once. The sample consisted of CD4+ or CD8+ T cells sorted from blood, taken in a trial of the OX40 agonist ivuxolimab. These receptor sequences come from an adult with an advanced solid tumor such as melanoma, head and neck, liver or kidney cancer. Each CDR3 is given with its conserved first and last residue.

length	V	J	CDR3
15	TRBV7-9	TRBJ2-7	CASFRQGLGGNEQYF
14	TRBV5-4	TRBJ2-7	CASSLRGSRNEQYF
16	TRBV7-9	NA	CASSLTGLAGAYEQYF
13	TRBV5-4	TRBJ1-2	CASSFTGGLSYTF
14	TRBV27	TRBJ1-2	CASSGTVANYGYTF
13	TRBV10-1	TRBJ1-2	CASSDSGTYGYTF
14	TRBV27	TRBJ2-7	CASRQGLNSYEQYF
14	TRBV5-4	TRBJ2-7	CASSPWTGSYEQYF
10	TRBV7-9	TRBJ2-3	CASGPDTQYF
13	TRBV11-3	TRBJ2-3	CASSLGPGDTQYF